This T cell receptor beta chain was captured in a study of cytomegalovirus exposure and HLA in healthy donors. Separate from the roughly 700-subject first cohort was the roughly 120-subject validation cohort, to which the donors belonged. Repertoires were generated with immunoSEQ multiplex PCR, while TCRdb's copy carries only in-frame clones and drops some. The table includes tens of thousands of clones, roughly 93% detected once. Trimming stripped 5 bases from V and 11 bases from J, with 18 bases between. The CDR3 has 12 amino acids. The germline CDR1 and CDR2 sequences are SQVTM and ANQGSEA. Sequenced material: PBMCs. The TCR originated in a woman aged 18-30 years in good health and CMV-seronegative. The chain is built from TRBV29-1 and TRBJ1-2, with unresolved D. CDR3 loop: CSVFGGGFFYTF. CDR3 bases: TGCAGCGTTTTCGGCGGCGGATTTTTTTACACCTTC.